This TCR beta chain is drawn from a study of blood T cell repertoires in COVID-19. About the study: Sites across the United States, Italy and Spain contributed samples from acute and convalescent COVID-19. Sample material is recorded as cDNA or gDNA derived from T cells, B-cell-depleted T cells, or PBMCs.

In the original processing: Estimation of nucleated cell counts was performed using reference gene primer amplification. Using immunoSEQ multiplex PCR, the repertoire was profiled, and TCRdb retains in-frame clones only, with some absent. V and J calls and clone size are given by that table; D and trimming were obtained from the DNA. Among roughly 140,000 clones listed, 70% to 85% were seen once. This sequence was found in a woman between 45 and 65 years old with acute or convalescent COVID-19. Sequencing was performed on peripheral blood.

The CDR3 loop is CAIKGEAKNNEQFF. Written as DNA, the CDR3 is TGTGCCATCAAAGGGGAAGCGAAGAACAATGAGCAGTTCTTC. The chain carries TRBV10-3 and TRBJ2-1; tentative D call: TRBD1 (5 bases). The CDR3 runs to 14 residues. The V end was cut by 7 bases, the J end by 5 bases, with 15 bases between. From germline, CDR1 is ENHRY and CDR2 SYGVKD.